Listed here is a single T cell receptor beta chain. V lost 6 bases and J lost 1; bases outside the gene matches: 9. Germline V gene lookup returns CDR1 ENHRY and CDR2 SYGVKD. CDR3 length equals 16 residues. The data are from a study of blood T cell repertoires in COVID-19. The assay was immunoSEQ multiplex PCR, and TCRdb's table has in-frame clones only and misses some. The sample has 100,000 to 150,000 clones, roughly four fifths seen once; the top ten hold about a sixth. This chain joins TRBV10-3 and TRBJ2-7; 10 bases are shared with TRBD1. The TCR was taken from a young man with COVID-19, enrolled during active disease. The sequenced sample was peripheral blood. This chain's CDR3 is CAISDNDRGRSYEQYF. Here the CDR3 DNA reads TGTGCCATCAGCGACAACGACAGGGGGCGTTCCTACGAGCAGTACTTC.